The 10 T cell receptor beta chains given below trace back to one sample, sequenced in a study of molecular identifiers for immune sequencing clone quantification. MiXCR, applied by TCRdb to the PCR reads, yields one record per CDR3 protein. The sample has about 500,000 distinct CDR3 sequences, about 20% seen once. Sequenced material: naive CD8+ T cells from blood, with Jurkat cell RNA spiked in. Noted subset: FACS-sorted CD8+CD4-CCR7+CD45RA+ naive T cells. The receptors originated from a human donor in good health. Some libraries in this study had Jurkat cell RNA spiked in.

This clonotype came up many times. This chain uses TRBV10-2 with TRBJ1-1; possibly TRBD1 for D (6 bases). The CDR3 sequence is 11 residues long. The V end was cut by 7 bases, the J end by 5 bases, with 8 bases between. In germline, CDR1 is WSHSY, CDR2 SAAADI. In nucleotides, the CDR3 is TGCGCCAGCACTACAGGGACTGAAGCTTTCTTT. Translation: CASTTGTEAFF.

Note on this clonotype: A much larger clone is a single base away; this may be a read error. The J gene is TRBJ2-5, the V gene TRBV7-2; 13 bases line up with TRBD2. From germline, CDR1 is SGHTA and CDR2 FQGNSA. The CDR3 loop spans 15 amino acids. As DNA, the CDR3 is TGTGCCAGCAGTACTAGCGGGGGGGCCCAAGAGACCCGGTACTTC. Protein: CASSTSGGAQETRYF.

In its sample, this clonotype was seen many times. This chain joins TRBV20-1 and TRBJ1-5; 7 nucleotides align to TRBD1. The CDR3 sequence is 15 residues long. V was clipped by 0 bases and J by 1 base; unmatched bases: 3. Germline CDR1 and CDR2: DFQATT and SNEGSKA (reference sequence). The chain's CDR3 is CSARDEGASNQPQHF. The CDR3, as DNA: TGCAGTGCTAGAGATGAGGGGGCCAGCAATCAGCCCCAGCATTTT.

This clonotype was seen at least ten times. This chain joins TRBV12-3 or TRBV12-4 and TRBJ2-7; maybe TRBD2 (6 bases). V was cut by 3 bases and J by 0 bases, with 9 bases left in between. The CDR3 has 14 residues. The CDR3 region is CASSFGGASYEQYF. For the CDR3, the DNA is TGTGCCAGCAGTTTCGGCGGGGCCTCCTACGAGCAGTACTTC.

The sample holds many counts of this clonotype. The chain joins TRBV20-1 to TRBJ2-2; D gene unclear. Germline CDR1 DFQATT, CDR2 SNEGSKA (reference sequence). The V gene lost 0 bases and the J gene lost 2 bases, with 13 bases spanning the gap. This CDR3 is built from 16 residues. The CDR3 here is CSARDSGSPNTGELFF. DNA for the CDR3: TGCAGTGCTAGAGATTCGGGTAGCCCAAACACCGGGGAGCTGTTTTTT.

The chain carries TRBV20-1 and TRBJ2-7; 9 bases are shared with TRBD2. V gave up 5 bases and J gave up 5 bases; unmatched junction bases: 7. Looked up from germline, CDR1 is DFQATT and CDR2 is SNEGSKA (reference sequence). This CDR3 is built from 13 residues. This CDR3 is CSAGRTSVDEQYF. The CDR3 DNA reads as TGCAGTGCTGGGCGGACTAGCGTCGACGAGCAGTACTTC.

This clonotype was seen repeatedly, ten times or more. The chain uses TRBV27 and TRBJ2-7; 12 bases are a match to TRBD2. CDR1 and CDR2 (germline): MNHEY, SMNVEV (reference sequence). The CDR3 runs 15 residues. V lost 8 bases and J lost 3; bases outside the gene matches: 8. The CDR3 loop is CASGALAGGGYEQYF. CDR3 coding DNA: TGTGCCAGCGGCGCACTAGCGGGGGGAGGCTACGAGCAGTACTTC.

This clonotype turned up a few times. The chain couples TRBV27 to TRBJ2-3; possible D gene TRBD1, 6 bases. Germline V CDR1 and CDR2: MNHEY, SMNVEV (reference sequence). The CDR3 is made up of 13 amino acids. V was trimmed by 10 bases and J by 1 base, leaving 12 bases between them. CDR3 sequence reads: CATRTAGTDTQYF. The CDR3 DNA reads TGTGCCACCCGGACAGCGGGCACAGATACGCAGTATTTT.

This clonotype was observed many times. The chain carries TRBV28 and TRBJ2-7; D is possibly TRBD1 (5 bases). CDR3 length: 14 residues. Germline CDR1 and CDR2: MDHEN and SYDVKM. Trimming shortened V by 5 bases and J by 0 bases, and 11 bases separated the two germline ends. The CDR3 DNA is TGTGCCAGCAGTCCCCCGACAGACTCCTACGAGCAGTACTTC. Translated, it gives CASSPPTDSYEQYF.

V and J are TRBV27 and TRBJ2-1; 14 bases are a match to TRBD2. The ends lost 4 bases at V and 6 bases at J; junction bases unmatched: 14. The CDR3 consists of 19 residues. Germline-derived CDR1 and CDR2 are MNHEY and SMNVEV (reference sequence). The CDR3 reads CASSSGTSGGPGRVNEQFF. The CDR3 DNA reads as TGTGCCAGCAGTTCCGGGACTAGCGGGGGCCCCGGTCGGGTCAATGAGCAGTTCTTC.